This is a list of T cell receptor beta chains from one sample in a study of early T cells in non-severe SARS-CoV-2 infection. Each CDR3 protein is one row after TCRdb ran MiXCR on the 5' RACE reads. This table has tens of thousands of distinct CDR3 sequences, roughly 4% appearing once. The sequencing sample was made of whole blood. These receptors all come from an adult who was a healthcare worker with PCR-confirmed SARS-CoV-2 infection or an uninfected control (not recorded which). The CDR3 runs from the conserved cysteine through the conserved F or W. The D gene is left open where the match is weak. Size tells how often a clone was seen (once, few, many) or the class of an expanded clone, and some rows leave it out.

TRBV6-2/TRBV6-3	few	TRBJ2-7	TRBD1	TGTGCCAGCAGTTACTCGCCCGACAGGGGTCAAGTCTACGAGCAGTACTTC	CASSYSPDRGQVYEQYF
TRBV6-1	many	TRBJ2-2	.	TGTGCCAGCAGTGACGTCGTGTACGGGGAGCTGTTTTTT	CASSDVVYGELFF
TRBV29-1	many	TRBJ2-5	.	TGCAGCGCCGGGCCGCAGGCCGGAGAGACCCAGTACTTC	CSAGPQAGETQYF
TRBV11-2	many	TRBJ2-1	.	TGTGCCAGCAGCTTAGCCCCTGGCAATGAGCAGTTCTTC	CASSLAPGNEQFF
TRBV3-1	many	TRBJ1-2	TRBD1	TGTGCCAGCAGCCACGGACAGGCCCTGAAAGGCTACACCTTC	CASSHGQALKGYTF
TRBV7-2	many	TRBJ2-5	TRBD2	TGTGCCAGCAGCGTAGCGGGGGGGCCGGAGACCCAGTACTTC	CASSVAGGPETQYF
TRBV6-1	many	TRBJ2-7	.	TGTGCCAGCAGCCTAGAGGAAAACTACGAGCAGTACTTC	CASSLEENYEQYF
TRBV3-1	many	TRBJ1-3	.	TGTGCCAGCAGCCAAAGGGGTTTTGGAAACACCATATATTTT	CASSQRGFGNTIYF
TRBV29-1	many	TRBJ2-3	.	TGCAGCGTTGGTCCTACAGATACGCAGTATTTT	CSVGPTDTQYF
TRBV11-2	many	TRBJ2-2	.	TGTGCCAGCAGCGCGGGACAAAGGAACACCGGGGAGCTGTTTTTT	CASSAGQRNTGELFF
TRBV9	many	TRBJ2-5	TRBD2	TGTGCCAGCAGCGCCCCCCACAGCGGGGGACCCCAAGAGACCCAGTACTTC	CASSAPHSGGPQETQYF
TRBV6-1	many	TRBJ2-7	TRBD1	TGTGCCAGCATAAAACTTGGGGACAGGACCTACGAGCAGTACTTC	CASIKLGDRTYEQYF
TRBV6-6	many	TRBJ2-2	.	TGTGCCAGCAGTTACTCGAGCAGGGGAGGCCGGGAGCTGTTTTTT	CASSYSSRGGRELFF
TRBV18	.	TRBJ2-2	.	TGTGCCAGCTCATCCGACAGGACATTGACCGGGGAGCTGTTTTTT	CASSSDRTLTGELFF
TRBV6-2/TRBV6-3	.	TRBJ2-2	.	TGTGCCAGCAGTTCCGGTGCGAACACCGGGGAGCTGTTTTTT	CASSSGANTGELFF
TRBV7-2	many	TRBJ1-3	.	TGTGCCAGCAGCTTAGGGGAAACTGGAAACACCATATATTTT	CASSLGETGNTIYF
TRBV7-8	many	TRBJ2-1	.	TGTGCCAGCAGCCCCGGGGGAGGTTCCTACAATGAGCAGTTCTTC	CASSPGGGSYNEQFF
TRBV27	many	TRBJ1-5	.	TGTGCCAGCAGTTTAAGCTCAGGAGTCGGGAATCAGCCCCAGCATTTT	CASSLSSGVGNQPQHF
TRBV20-1	many	TRBJ2-3	TRBD2	TGCAGTGCTGCCTGGGGCGGGGGGCGCACAGATACGCAGTATTTT	CSAAWGGGRTDTQYF
TRBV12-3/TRBV12-4	many	TRBJ2-1	TRBD2	TGTGCCAGCAGTTTAGAAGGGAGGGGTAACAATGAGCAGTTCTTC	CASSLEGRGNNEQFF
TRBV18	.	TRBJ2-5	.	TGTGCCAGCTCACCCCAGGGGCCACAAGAGACCCAGTACTTC	CASSPQGPQETQYF
TRBV3-1	many	TRBJ2-3	TRBD2	TGTGCCAGCAGCCAAGCGACTAGCGGGGGAGATACGCAGTATTTT	CASSQATSGGDTQYF
TRBV11-3	few	TRBJ2-1	.	TGTGCCAGCAGCGGACGGGGGAATGAGCAGTTCTTC	CASSGRGNEQFF
TRBV4-3	many	TRBJ2-2	.	TGCGCCAGCAGCCAAGAAGAGGGGACCGGGGAGCTGTTTTTT	CASSQEEGTGELFF
TRBV2	many	TRBJ2-5	TRBD1	TGTGCCAGCACCGGGACAGGGATTGGGGGGACCCAGTACTTC	CASTGTGIGGTQYF
TRBV5-4	many	TRBJ2-7	.	TGTGCCAGCAGCTTCGCGTTGAAGGGTCCGAACGACGAGCAGTACTTC	CASSFALKGPNDEQYF
TRBV20-1	many	TRBJ2-7	TRBD2	TGCAGTGCTAGAGAACTAGCGGGGCCAACCTACGAGCAGTACTTC	CSARELAGPTYEQYF
TRBV5-1	.	TRBJ1-1	.	TGCGCCAGCAGCTTGAGTCTCCAGGGCACTGAAGCTTTCTTT	CASSLSLQGTEAFF
TRBV6-2/TRBV6-3	.	TRBJ2-1	.	TGTGCCAGCAGCCACACTGATAATAATGAGCAGTTCTTC	CASSHTDNNEQFF
TRBV4-2	many	TRBJ1-2	.	TGTGCCAGCAGCCAAGACCGAATCAACGGCTACACCTTC	CASSQDRINGYTF
TRBV7-9	many	TRBJ1-2	.	TGTGCCAGCAGCTCAAGACAGACTAACTATGGCTACACCTTC	CASSSRQTNYGYTF
TRBV9	many	TRBJ2-1	TRBD2	TGTGCCAGCAGCGTAGGTCCCGGGGGACTAGCGGCCTACAATGAGCAGTTCTTC	CASSVGPGGLAAYNEQFF
TRBV18	many	TRBJ2-7	.	TGTGCCAGCTCACCTTCTAGGGACCCCTCCTACGAGCAGTACTTC	CASSPSRDPSYEQYF
TRBV11-3	many	TRBJ2-2	.	TGTGCCAGCAGCTTGGGAGGGGGGAATCCGAACACCGGGGAGCTGTTTTTT	CASSLGGGNPNTGELFF
TRBV2	many	TRBJ2-3	.	TGTGCCAGCAGCTTTACCATTAGCACAGATACGCAGTATTTT	CASSFTISTDTQYF
TRBV7-3	many	TRBJ2-1	.	TGTGCCAGCAGCTTAATGGGGGGCGCCCACAATGAGCAGTTCTTC	CASSLMGGAHNEQFF
TRBV4-1	many	TRBJ2-7	TRBD1	TGCGCCAGCAGCCCCCGGGACAGGCCCTACGAGCAGTACTTC	CASSPRDRPYEQYF
TRBV6-5	many	TRBJ2-1	TRBD1	TGTGCCAGCAGTTACTCGGCTCGGGACAGGGCTGGCAATGAGCAGTTCTTC	CASSYSARDRAGNEQFF
TRBV5-1	many	TRBJ2-5	.	TGCGCCAGCAGCCCCGGTCGGGGCCAAGAGACCCAGTACTTC	CASSPGRGQETQYF
TRBV7-9	many	TRBJ1-6	.	TGTGCCAGCAGCTTAGAGGTAGGGGTCGGAAATTCACCCCTCCACTTT	CASSLEVGVGNSPLHF
TRBV23-1	many	TRBJ2-1	.	TGCGCCAGCAGTCAACTGACCGTGGATGAGCAGTTCTTC	CASSQLTVDEQFF
TRBV6-4	many	TRBJ2-1	.	TGTGCCAGCAGTGTCGTCCTAGCGCCCGCCTCCAATGAGCAGTTCTTC	CASSVVLAPASNEQFF
TRBV6-5	.	TRBJ2-3	.	TGTGCCAGCAAGTCCGGGCTCCCGGTAGATACGCAGTATTTT	CASKSGLPVDTQYF
TRBV24-1	many	TRBJ2-2	.	TGTGCCACCAGTGTGGATGGAACAACCGGGGAGCTGTTTTTT	CATSVDGTTGELFF
TRBV19	many	TRBJ1-2	TRBD1	TGTGCCAGTAGATTAGGGGGCGCCAGCTATGGCTACACCTTC	CASRLGGASYGYTF
TRBV6-5	many	TRBJ2-7	.	TGTGCCAGCAGCCCGGGACGGGGAGCCTCCTACGAGCAGTACTTC	CASSPGRGASYEQYF
TRBV6-2/TRBV6-3	many	TRBJ2-7	TRBD2	TGTGCCAGCAGTTTTTCGGGAGGAGAGCAGTACTTC	CASSFSGGEQYF
TRBV12-3/TRBV12-4	many	TRBJ2-3	.	TGTGCCAGCAGTTGGTCGGGATCAGATACGCAGTATTTT	CASSWSGSDTQYF
TRBV5-1	many	TRBJ1-1	.	TGCGCCAGCAGCCGAGAGACAGGGAACACTGAAGCTTTCTTT	CASSRETGNTEAFF
TRBV6-6	.	TRBJ2-5	.	TGTGCCAGCCTCCCGAGCGAACAAGAGACCCAGTACTTC	CASLPSEQETQYF
TRBV12-3/TRBV12-4	many	TRBJ1-2	TRBD1	TGTGCCAGCAGTTTAAATACAGGGGATGGCTACACCTTC	CASSLNTGDGYTF
TRBV11-2	.	TRBJ2-2	.	TGTGCCAGCAGCTTACTCAGAGGGCGAAGCACCGGGGAGCTGTTTTTT	CASSLLRGRSTGELFF
TRBV20-1	many	TRBJ1-5	.	TGCAGTGCTAGCGTCGGGGTATCAAGTCAGCCCCAGCATTTT	CSASVGVSSQPQHF
TRBV3-2	.	TRBJ2-7	.	TGTGCCAGCAGCCGGACAAAGAGTGGAATAACCTCCTACGAGCAGTACTTC	CASSRTKSGITSYEQYF
TRBV7-3	many	TRBJ1-2	.	TGTGCCAGCAGCTTCGGTCAGGGGCAGGGTGGCTACACCTTC	CASSFGQGQGGYTF
TRBV24-1	many	TRBJ2-5	.	TGTGCCACCAGTGATTTCGCGGGATCGGAGACCCAGTACTTC	CATSDFAGSETQYF
TRBV7-6	many	TRBJ2-4	TRBD1	TGTGCCAGCAGCCCAAACAGGGGAGCCAAAAACATTCAGTACTTC	CASSPNRGAKNIQYF